The 2 T cell receptor beta chains below come from one sample, sequenced in a study of T cell clusters in autoimmune cytopenias (dated by TCRdb to between 2017 and 2020). The listed sequencing device is Illumina MiSeq. To amplify TRB rearrangements, a touch-down multiplex PCR protocol was run with the TRB-A and TRB-B primer pools combined in a single tube. TCRdb reprocessed the reads, and each CDR3 protein sequence is entered once, without DNA. The table for this sample lists about 5,000 distinct CDR3 sequences. Approximately 19% of the sample is taken by the ten largest. Per sample, approximately 0.25 ug of peripheral blood genomic DNA, about 38,000 genome equivalents, was used for TRB amplification. The sample comprised peripheral blood. The source is a human donor with an autoimmune cytopenia or autoimmune hepatitis (not recorded which).

Its frequency marks this clonotype as medium-sized. The chain combines TRBV30 with TRBJ1-5. Germline V gene data show CDR1 as GTSNPN and CDR2 as SVGIG (reference sequence). The CDR3 is 13 residues long. CDR3 sequence reads: CAWGDYGNQPQHF.

This clonotype is classed as medium-sized (0.01 to 0.1%) by frequency. The V and J genes are TRBV6-5 and TRBJ2-3. The germline V gene encodes CDR1 MNHEY and CDR2 SVGAGI. The CDR3 is 14 residues long. The CDR3 is CASSYSYRTDTQYF.